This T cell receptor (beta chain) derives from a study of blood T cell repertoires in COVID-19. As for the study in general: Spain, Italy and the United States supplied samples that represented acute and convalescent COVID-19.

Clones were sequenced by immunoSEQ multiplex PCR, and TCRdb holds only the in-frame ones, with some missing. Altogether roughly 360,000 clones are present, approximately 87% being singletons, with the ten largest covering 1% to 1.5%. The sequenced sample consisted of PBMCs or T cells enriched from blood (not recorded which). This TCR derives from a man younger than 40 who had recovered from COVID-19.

The CDR3 bases are TGCAGCGCCCGGACAGGGTCCTATGGCTACACCTTC. Amino acids: CSARTGSYGYTF. The chain couples TRBV29-1 to TRBJ1-2, with TRBD1 matching 8 bases. Germline CDR1 and CDR2: SQVTM and ANQGSEA. J gave up 4 bases and V 7 bases, and 5 bases lay outside the gene matches. This CDR3 comprises 12 residues.